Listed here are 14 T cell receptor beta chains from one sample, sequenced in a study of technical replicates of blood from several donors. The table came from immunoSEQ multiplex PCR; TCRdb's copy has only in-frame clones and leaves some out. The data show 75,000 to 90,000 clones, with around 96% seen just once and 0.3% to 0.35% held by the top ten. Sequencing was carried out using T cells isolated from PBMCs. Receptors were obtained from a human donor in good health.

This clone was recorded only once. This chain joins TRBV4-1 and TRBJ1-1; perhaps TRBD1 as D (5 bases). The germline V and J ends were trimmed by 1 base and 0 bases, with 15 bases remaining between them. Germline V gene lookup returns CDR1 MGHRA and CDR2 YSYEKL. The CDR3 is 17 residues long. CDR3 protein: CASSQVPGWQVNTEAFF. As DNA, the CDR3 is TGCGCCAGCAGCCAAGTACCAGGGTGGCAGGTGAACACTGAAGCTTTCTTT.

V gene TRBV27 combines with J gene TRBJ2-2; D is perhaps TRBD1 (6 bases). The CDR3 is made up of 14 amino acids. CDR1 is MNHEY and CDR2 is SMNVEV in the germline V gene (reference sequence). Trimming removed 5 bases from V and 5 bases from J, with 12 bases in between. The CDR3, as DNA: TGTGCCAGCAGTCTCCAGGGGTGGACCGGGGAGCTGTTTTTT. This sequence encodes CASSLQGWTGELFF.

The CDR3 sequence is CASSSGTSTDTQYF. CDR3 sequence (DNA): TGTGCCAGCAGTTCGGGGACATCTACAGATACGCAGTATTTT. This rearrangement joins TRBV27 to TRBJ2-3, with D perhaps matching TRBD1 (6 bases). This CDR3 has 14 residues. Germline loops: CDR1 MNHEY, CDR2 SMNVEV (reference sequence). The V gene lost 4 bases and the J gene lost 3 bases, with 11 bases spanning the gap.

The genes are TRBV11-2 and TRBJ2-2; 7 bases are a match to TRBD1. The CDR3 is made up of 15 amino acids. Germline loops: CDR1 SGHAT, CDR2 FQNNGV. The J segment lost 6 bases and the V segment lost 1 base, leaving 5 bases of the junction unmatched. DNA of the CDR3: TGTGCCAGCAGCTTAGGACAGGGCTCCGCCGGGGAGCTGTTTTTT. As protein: CASSLGQGSAGELFF.

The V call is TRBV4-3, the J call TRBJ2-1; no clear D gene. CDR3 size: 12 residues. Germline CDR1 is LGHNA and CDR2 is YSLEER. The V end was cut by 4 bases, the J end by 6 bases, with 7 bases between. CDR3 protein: CASSRVSNEQFF. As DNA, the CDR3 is TGCGCCAGCAGCCGAGTATCCAATGAGCAGTTCTTC.

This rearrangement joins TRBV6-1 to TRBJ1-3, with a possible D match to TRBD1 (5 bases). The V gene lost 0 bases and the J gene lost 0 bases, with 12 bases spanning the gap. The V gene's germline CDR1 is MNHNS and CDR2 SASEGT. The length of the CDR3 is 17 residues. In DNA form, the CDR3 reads TGTGCCAGCAGTGAAGCGGCAATACAGGACTCTGGAAACACCATATATTTT. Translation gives CASSEAAIQDSGNTIYF.

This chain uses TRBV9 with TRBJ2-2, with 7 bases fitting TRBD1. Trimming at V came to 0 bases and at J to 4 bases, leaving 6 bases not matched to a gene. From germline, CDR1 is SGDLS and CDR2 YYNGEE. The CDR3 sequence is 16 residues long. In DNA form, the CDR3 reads TGTGCCAGCAGCGTAGAGGGGGACAGTATCACCGGGGAGCTGTTTTTT. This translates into CASSVEGDSITGELFF.

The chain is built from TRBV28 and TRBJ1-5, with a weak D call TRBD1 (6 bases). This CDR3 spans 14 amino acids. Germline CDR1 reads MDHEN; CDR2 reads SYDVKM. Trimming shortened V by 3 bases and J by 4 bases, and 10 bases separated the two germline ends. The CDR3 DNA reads TGTGCCAGCAGTTTGCCAGGGGAAAATCAGCCCCAGCATTTT. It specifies CASSLPGENQPQHF. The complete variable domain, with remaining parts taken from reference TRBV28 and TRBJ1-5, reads DVKVTQSSRYLVKRTGEKVFLECVQDMDHENMFWYRQDPGLGLRLIYFSYDVKMKEKGDIPEGYSVSREKKERFSLILESASTNQTSMYLCASSLPGENQPQHFGDGTRLSIL.

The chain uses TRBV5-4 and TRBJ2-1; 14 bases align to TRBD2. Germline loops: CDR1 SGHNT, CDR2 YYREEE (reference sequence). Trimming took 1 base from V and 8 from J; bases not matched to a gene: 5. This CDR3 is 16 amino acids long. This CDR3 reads CASSLRLAGGPDEQFF. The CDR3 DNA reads TGTGCCAGCAGCTTGAGACTAGCGGGAGGGCCTGATGAGCAGTTCTTC.

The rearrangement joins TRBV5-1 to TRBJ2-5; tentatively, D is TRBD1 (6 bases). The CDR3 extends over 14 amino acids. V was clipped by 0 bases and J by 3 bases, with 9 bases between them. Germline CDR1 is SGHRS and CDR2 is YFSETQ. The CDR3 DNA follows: TGCGCCAGCAGCTTGGGTAGGACAGAAGAGACCCAGTACTTC. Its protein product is CASSLGRTEETQYF.

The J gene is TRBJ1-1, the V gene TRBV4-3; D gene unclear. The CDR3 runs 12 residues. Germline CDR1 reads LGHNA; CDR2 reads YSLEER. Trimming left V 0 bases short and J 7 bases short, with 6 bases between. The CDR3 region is CASSQDRREAFF. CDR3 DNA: TGCGCCAGCAGCCAAGACAGGCGTGAAGCTTTCTTT.

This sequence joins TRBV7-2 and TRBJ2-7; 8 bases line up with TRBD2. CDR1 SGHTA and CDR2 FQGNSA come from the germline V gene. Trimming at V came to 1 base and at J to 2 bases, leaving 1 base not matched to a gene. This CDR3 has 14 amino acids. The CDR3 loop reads CASSLELAAYEQYF. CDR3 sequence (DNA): TGTGCCAGCAGCTTAGAACTAGCGGCCTACGAGCAGTACTTC.

The DNA of the CDR3 is TGTGCCAGCAGTTTACTAGCGGGATTGGGGTGGGATACGCAGTATTTT. Amino acids: CASSLLAGLGWDTQYF. The chain couples TRBV27 to TRBJ2-3, with TRBD2 identical over 9 bases. J gave up 6 bases and V 2 bases, and 9 bases lay outside the gene matches. From germline, CDR1 is MNHEY and CDR2 SMNVEV (reference sequence). The CDR3 is 16 amino acids.

The CDR3 loop reads CASSQGVTGNTIYF. The CDR3, as DNA: TGTGCCAGCTCCCAGGGGGTTACTGGAAACACCATATATTTT. The chain is built from TRBV18 and TRBJ1-3; 7 bases map to TRBD1. V gave up 6 bases and J gave up 2 bases; unmatched junction bases: 4. CDR3 length equals 14 residues. Germline V gene lookup returns CDR1 KGHSH and CDR2 LQKENI.